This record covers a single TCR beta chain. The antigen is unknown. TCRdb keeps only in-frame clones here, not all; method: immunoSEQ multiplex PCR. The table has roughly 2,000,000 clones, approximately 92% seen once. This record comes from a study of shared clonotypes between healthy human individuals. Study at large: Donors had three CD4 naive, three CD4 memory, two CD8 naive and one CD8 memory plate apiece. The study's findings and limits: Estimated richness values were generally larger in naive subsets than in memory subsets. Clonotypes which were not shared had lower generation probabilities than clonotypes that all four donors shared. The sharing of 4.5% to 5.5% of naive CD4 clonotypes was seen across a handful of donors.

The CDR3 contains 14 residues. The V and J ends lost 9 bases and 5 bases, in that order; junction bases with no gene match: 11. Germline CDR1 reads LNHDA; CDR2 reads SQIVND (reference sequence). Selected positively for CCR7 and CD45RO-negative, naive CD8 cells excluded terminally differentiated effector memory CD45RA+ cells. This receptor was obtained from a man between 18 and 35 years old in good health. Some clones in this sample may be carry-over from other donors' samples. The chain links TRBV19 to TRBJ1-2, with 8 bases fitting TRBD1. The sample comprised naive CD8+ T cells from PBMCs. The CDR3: CASHPRTGKYGYTF. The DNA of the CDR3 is TGTGCCAGCCACCCTAGGACAGGGAAATATGGCTACACCTTC.